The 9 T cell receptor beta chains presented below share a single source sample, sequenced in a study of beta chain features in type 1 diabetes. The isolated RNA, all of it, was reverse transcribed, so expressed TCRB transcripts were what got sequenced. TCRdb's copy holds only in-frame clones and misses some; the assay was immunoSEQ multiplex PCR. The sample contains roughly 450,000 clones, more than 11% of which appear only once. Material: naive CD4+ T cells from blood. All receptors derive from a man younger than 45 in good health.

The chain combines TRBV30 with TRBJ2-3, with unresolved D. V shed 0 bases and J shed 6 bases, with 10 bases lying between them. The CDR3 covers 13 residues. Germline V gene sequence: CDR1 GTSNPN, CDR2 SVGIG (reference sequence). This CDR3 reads CAWSVPLMDTQYF. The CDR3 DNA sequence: TGTGCCTGGAGTGTACCTCTAATGGATACGCAGTATTTT.

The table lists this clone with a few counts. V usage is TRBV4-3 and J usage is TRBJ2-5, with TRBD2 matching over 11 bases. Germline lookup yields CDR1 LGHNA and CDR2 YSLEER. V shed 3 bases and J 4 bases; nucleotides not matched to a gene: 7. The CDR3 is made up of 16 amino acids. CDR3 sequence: CASSHVAGGSRETQYF. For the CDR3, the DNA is TGCGCCAGCAGCCATGTAGCGGGGGGGTCTCGAGAGACCCAGTACTTC.

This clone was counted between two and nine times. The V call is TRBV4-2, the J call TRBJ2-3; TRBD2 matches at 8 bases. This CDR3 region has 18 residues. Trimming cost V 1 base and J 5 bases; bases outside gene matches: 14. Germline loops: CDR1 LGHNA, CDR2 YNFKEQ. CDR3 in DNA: TGTGCCAGCAGCCAAGTCAGACTAGCGCAGAAAAGAGTAGATACGCAGTATTTT. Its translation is CASSQVRLAQKRVDTQYF.

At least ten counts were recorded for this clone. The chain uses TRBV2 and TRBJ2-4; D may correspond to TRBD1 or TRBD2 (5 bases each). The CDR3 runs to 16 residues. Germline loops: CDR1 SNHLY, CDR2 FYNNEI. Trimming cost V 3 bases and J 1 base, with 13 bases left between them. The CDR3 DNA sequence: TGTGCCAGCAGTGATGGGACCGGGATTGCCAAAAACATTCAGTACTTC. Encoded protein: CASSDGTGIAKNIQYF.

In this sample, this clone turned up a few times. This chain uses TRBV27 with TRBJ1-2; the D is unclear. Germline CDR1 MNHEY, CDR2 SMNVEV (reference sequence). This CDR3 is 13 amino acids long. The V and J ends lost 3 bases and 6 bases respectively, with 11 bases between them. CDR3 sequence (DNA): TGTGCCAGCAGTTTGGAGGGAATCCATGGCTACACCTTC. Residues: CASSLEGIHGYTF.

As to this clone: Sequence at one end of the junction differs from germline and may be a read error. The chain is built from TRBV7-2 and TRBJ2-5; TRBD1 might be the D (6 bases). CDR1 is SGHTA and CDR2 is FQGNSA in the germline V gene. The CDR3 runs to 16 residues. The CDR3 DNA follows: TGTGCCAGCAGCTTAGGAGACCGGGACACAGAAGAGACCGAGTACTTC. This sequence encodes CASSLGDRDTEETEYF.

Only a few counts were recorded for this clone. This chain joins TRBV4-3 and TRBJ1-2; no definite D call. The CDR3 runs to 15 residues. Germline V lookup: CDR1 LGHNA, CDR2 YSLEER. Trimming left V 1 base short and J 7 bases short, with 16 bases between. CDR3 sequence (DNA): TGCGCCAGCAGCCAAGGGGGAATGGCAGTACCTGGCTACACCTTC. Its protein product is CASSQGGMAVPGYTF.

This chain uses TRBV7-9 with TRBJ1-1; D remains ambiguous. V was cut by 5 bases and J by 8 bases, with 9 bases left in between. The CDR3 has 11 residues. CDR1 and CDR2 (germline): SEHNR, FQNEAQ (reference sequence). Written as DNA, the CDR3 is TGTGCCAGCAGCCGAATTTGGGAAGCTTTCTTT. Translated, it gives CASSRIWEAFF.

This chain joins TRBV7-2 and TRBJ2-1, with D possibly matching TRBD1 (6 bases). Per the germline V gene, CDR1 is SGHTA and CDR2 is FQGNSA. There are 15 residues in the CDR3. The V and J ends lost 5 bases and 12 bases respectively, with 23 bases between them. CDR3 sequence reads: CASSNRDNPSRGQFF. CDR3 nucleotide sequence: TGTGCCAGCAGCAACCGGGACAACCCCTCCCGGGGGCAGTTCTTC.